The table lists the clone carrying this TCR beta chain with a few counts. The sample originates from a study of cytomegalovirus exposure and HLA in healthy donors. Germline V CDR1 and CDR2: MDHEN, SYDVKM. The CDR3 is made up of 15 amino acids. V lost 7 bases to trimming and J lost 4 bases, with 19 bases between them. A multiplex PCR was run with 60 Vbeta primers and 13 Jbeta primers. Repertoires were generated with immunoSEQ multiplex PCR, while TCRdb's copy carries only in-frame clones and drops some. The data contain approximately 130,000 clones, roughly three quarters of them singletons. This sequence was found in a man between 25 and 39 years old in good health and CMV-seronegative. Sequencing was done on a sample of PBMCs. The chain uses TRBV28 and TRBJ1-2; D perhaps matches TRBD1 (5 bases). This CDR3 reads CASTHNQGPVYGYTF. Here the CDR3 DNA reads TGTGCCAGCACCCATAACCAGGGCCCTGTCTATGGCTACACCTTC.